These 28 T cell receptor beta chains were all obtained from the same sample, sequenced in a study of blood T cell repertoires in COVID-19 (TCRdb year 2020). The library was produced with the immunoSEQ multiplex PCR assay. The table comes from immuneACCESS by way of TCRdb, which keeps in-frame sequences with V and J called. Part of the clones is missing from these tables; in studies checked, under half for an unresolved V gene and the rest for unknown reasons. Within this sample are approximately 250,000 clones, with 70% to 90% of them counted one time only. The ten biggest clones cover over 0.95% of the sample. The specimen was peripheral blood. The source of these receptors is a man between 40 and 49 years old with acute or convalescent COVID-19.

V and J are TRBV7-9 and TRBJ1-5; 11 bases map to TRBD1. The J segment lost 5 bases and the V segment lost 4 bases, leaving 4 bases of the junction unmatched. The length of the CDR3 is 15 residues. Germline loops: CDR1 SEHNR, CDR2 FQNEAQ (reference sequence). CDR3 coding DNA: TGTGCCAGCAGCTCGGGACAGGGGGTCGATCAGCCCCAGCATTTT. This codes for CASSSGQGVDQPQHF.

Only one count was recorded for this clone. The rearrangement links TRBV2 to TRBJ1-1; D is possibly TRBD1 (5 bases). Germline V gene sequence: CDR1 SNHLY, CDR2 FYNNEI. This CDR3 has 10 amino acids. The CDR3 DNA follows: TGTGCGATTAGGAGGGGTGAAGCTTTCTTT. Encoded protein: CAIRRGEAFF.

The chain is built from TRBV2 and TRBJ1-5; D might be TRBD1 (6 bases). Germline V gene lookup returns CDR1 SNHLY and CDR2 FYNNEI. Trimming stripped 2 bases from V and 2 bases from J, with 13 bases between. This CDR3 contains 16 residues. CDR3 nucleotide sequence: TGTGCCAGCAGTGAACTAACAGGGAAGGGCAATCAGCCCCAGCATTTT. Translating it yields CASSELTGKGNQPQHF. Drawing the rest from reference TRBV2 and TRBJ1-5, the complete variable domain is EPEVTQTPSHQVTQMGQEVILRCVPISNHLYFYWYRQILGQKVEFLVSFYNNEISEKSEIFDDQFSVERPDGSNFTLKIRSTKLEDSAMYFCASSELTGKGNQPQHFGDGTRLSIL.

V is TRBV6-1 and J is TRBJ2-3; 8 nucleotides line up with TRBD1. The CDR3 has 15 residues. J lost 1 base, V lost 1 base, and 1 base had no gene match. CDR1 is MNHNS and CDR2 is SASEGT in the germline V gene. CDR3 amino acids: CASSEVTGGTDTQYF. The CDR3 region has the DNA TGTGCCAGCAGTGAAGTGACAGGGGGCACAGATACGCAGTATTTT.

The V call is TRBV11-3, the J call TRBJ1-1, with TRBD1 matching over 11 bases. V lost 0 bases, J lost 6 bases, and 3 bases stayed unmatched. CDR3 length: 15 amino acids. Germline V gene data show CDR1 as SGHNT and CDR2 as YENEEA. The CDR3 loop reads CASSLDGQGASEAFF. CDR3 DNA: TGTGCCAGCAGCTTAGATGGACAGGGGGCTTCTGAAGCTTTCTTT. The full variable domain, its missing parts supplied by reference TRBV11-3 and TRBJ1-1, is EAGVVQSPRYKIIEKKQPVAFWCNPISGHNTLYWYLQNLGQGPELLIRYENEEAVDDSQLPKDRFSAERLKGVDSTLKIQPAELGDSAVYLCASSLDGQGASEAFFGQGTRLTVV.

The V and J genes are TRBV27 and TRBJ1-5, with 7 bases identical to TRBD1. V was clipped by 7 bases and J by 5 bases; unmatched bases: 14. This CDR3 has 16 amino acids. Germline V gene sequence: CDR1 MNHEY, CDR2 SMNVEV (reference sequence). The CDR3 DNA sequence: TGTGCCAGCACCCCCGGGACAGTATTGTTGGATCAGCCCCAGCATTTT. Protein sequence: CASTPGTVLLDQPQHF.

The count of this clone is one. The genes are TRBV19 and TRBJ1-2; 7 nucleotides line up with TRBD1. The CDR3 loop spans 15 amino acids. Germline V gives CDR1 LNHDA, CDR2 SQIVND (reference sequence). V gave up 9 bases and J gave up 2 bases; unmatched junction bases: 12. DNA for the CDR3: TGTGCCAGCTCGAAACAGACAGGGCTCAACTATGGCTACACCTTC. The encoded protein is CASSKQTGLNYGYTF.

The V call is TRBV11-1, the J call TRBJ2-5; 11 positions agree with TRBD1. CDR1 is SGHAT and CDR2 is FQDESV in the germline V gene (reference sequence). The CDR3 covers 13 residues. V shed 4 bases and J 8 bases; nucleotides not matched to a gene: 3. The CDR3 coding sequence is TGTGCCAGCAGCTCCGGGACAGGGGGAACCCAGTACTTC. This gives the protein CASSSGTGGTQYF. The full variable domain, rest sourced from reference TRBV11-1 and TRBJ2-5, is EAEVAQSPRYKITEKSQAVAFWCDPISGHATLYWYRQILGQGPELLVQFQDESVVDDSQLPKDRFSAERLKGVDSTLKIQPAELGDSAMYLCASSSGTGGTQYFGPGTRLLVL.

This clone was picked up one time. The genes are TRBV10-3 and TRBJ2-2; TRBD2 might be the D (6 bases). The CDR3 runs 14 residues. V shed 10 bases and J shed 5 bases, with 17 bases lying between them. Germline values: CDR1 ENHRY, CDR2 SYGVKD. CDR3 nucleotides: TGTGCCACCCGCGGGGTAGGGTATACCGGGGAGCTGTTTTTT. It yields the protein CATRGVGYTGELFF.

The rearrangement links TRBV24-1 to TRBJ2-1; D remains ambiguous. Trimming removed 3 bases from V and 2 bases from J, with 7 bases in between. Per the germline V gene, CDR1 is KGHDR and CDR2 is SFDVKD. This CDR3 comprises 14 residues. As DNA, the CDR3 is TGTGCCACCAGTGATACTCACCCCTACAATGAGCAGTTCTTC. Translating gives CATSDTHPYNEQFF.

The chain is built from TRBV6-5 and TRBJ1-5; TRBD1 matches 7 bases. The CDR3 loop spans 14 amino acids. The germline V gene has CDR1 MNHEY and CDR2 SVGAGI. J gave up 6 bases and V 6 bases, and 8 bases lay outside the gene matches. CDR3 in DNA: TGTGCCAGCAGACTTAGACAGGGAAGTCAGCCCCAGCATTTT. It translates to CASRLRQGSQPQHF.

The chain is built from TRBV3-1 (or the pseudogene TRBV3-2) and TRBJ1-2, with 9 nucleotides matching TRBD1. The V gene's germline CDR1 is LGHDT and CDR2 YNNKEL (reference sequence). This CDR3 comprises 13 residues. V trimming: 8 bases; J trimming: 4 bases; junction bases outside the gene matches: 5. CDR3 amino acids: CASGDRGTYGYTF. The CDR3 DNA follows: TGTGCCAGCGGCGACAGGGGGACCTATGGCTACACCTTC.

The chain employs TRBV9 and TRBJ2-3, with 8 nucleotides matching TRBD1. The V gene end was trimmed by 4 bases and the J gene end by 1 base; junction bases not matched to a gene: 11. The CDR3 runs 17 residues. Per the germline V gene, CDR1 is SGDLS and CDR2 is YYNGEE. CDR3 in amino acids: CASSIRTGQGGTDTQYF. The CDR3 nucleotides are TGTGCCAGCAGCATCCGGACCGGACAGGGAGGCACAGATACGCAGTATTTT.

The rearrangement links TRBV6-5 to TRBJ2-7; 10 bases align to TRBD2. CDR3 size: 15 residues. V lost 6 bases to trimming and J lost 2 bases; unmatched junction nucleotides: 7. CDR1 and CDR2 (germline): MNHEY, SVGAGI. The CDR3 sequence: CASRPIAGGTYEQYF. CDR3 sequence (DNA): TGTGCCAGCAGGCCTATAGCGGGGGGTACCTACGAGCAGTACTTC.

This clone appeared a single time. The CDR3 sequence: CASSLFRGTGELFF. The DNA of the CDR3 is TGTGCCAGCAGCCTATTTAGGGGCACCGGGGAGCTGTTTTTT. This rearrangement joins TRBV6-5 to TRBJ2-2; D may be TRBD1 (5 bases). This CDR3 has 14 residues. The V gene's germline CDR1 is MNHEY and CDR2 SVGAGI. Trimming removed 6 bases from V and 4 bases from J, with 12 bases in between.

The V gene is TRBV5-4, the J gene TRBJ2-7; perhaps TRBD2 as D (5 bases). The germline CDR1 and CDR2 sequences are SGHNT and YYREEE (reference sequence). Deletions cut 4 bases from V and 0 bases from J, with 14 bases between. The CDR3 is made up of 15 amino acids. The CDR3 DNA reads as TGTGCCAGCAGCCCACCCCTTGGGAGCTCCTACGAGCAGTACTTC. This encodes CASSPPLGSSYEQYF.

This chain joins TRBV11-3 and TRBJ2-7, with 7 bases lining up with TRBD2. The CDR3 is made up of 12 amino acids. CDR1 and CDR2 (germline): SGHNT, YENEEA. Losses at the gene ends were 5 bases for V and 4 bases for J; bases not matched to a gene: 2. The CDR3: CASSPGGYEQYF. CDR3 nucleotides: TGTGCCAGCAGCCCCGGGGGGTACGAGCAGTACTTC.

CDR3 residues: CASSMGTGRSYNEQFF. The CDR3 nucleotides read TGTGCCAGTAGTATGGGAACAGGGCGGTCCTACAATGAGCAGTTCTTC. The J gene is TRBJ2-1, the V gene TRBV19; D is perhaps TRBD1 (6 bases). V was shortened by 3 bases and J by 1 base, with 13 bases between the two germline ends. The CDR3 extends over 16 amino acids. CDR1 is LNHDA and CDR2 is SQIVND in the germline V gene (reference sequence).

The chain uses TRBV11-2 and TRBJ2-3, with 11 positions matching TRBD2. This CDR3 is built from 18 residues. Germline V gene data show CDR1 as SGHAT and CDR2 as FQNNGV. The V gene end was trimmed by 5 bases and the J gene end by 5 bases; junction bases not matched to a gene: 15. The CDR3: CASSPWPLSGGAEDTQYF. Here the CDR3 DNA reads TGTGCCAGCAGCCCCTGGCCCCTTAGCGGGGGGGCCGAAGATACGCAGTATTTT.

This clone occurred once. The DNA for the CDR3 is TGTGCCAGCAAGGTGACGGGGGACAGCGACTACGAGCAGTACTTC. It yields the protein CASKVTGDSDYEQYF. The chain links TRBV6-5 to TRBJ2-7, with a tentative D call TRBD1 (7 bases). V lost 7 bases, J lost 3 bases, and 19 bases lay in between. The CDR3 totals 15 residues. The V gene's germline CDR1 is MNHEY and CDR2 SVGAGI.

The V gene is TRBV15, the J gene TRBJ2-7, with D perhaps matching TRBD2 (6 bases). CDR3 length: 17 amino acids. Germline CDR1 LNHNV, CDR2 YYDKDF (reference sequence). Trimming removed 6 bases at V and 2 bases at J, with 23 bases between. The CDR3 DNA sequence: TGTGCCACCAGTAAAAAAAGCGGAGGGACCTTTCCCTACGAGCAGTACTTC. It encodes CATSKKSGGTFPYEQYF.

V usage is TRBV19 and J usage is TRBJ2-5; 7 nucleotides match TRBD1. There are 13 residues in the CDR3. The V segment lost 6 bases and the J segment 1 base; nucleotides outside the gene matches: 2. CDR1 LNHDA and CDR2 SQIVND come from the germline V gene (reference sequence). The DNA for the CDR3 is TGTGCCAGTAGCCACAGGGGCCAAGAGACCCAGTACTTC. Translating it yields CASSHRGQETQYF.

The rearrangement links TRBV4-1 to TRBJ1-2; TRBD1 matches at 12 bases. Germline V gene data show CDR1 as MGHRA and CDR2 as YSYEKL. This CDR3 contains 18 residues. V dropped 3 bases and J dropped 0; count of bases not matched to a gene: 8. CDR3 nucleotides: TGCGCCAGCAGCCACCCGGGACAGGGGGCGCCGGCTAACTATGGCTACACCTTC. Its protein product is CASSHPGQGAPANYGYTF.

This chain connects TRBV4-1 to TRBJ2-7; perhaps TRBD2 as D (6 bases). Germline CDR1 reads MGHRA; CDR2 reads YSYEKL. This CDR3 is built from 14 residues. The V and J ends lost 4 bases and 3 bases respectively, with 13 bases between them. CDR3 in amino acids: CASSPAAGLYEQYF. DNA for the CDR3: TGCGCCAGCAGCCCTGCAGCGGGCCTCTACGAGCAGTACTTC.

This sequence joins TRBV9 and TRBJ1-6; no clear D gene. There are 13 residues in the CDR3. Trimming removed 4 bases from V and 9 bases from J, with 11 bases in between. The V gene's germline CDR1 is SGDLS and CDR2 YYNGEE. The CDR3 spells CASSSYPGSPLHF. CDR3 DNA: TGTGCCAGCAGCTCCTACCCCGGTTCACCCCTCCACTTT.

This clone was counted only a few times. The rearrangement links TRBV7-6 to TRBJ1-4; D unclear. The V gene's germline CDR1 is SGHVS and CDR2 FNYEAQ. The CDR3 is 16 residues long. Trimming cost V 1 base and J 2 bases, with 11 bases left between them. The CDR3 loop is CASSLEMGRTNEKLFF. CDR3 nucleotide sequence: TGTGCCAGCAGCTTAGAAATGGGGAGGACTAATGAAAAACTGTTTTTT.

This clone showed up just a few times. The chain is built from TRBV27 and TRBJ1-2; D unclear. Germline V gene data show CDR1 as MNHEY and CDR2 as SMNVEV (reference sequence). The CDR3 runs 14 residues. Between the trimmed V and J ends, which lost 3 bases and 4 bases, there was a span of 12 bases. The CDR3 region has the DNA TGTGCCAGCAGTTTCCTGCAATCAGGCTATGGCTACACCTTC. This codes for CASSFLQSGYGYTF.

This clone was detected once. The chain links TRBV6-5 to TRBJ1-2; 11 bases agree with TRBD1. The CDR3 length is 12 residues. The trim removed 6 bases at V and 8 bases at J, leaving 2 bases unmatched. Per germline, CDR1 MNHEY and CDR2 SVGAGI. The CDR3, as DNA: TGTGCCAGCAGAAGGGACAGGGGGGGCTACACCTTC. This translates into CASRRDRGGYTF.